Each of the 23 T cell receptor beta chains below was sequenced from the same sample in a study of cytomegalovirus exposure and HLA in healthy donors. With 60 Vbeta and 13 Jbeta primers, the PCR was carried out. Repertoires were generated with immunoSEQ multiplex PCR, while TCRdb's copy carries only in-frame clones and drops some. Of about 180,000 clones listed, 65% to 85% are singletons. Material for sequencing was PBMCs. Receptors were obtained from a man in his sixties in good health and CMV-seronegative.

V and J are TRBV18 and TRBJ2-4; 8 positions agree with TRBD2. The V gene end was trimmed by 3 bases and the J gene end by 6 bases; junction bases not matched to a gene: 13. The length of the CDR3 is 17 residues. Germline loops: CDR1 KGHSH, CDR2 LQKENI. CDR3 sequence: CASSPRGASGLPNIQYF. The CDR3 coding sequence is TGTGCCAGCTCACCTAGGGGCGCTAGCGGGCTCCCAAACATTCAGTACTTC.

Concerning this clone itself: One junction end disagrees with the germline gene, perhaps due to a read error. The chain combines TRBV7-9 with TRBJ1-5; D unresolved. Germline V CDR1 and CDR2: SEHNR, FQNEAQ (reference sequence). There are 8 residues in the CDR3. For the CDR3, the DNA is TGTGCCAGCAGCTTACCTAGATTT. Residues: CASSLPRF.

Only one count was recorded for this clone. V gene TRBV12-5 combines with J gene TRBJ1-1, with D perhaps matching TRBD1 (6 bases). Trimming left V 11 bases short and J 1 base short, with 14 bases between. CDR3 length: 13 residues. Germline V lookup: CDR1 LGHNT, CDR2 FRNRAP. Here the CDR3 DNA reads TGTGCTGGGGGCGAGGGCCCGAACACTGAAGCTTTCTTT. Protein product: CAGGEGPNTEAFF.

The CDR3 bases are TGTGCCAGCACGAAGACTAGGGAGCAGTACTTC. Translation gives CASTKTREQYF. The rearrangement links TRBV6-1 to TRBJ2-5; possibly TRBD2 for D (6 bases). The germline gives CDR1 MNHNS, CDR2 SASEGT. Trimming cost V 7 bases and J 11 bases, with 14 bases left between them. This CDR3 spans 11 amino acids.

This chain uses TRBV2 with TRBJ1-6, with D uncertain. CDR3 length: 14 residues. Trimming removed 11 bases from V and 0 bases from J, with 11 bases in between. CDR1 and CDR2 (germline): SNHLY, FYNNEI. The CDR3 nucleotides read TGTGCCGTTGGGCCGAGCTCCTATAATTCACCCCTCCACTTT. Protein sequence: CAVGPSSYNSPLHF.

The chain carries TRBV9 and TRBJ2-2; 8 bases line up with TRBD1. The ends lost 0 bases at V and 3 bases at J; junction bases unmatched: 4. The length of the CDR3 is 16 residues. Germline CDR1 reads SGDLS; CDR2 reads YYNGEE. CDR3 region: CASSVGQGADTGELFF. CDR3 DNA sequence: TGTGCCAGCAGCGTAGGGCAGGGGGCGGACACCGGGGAGCTGTTTTTT.

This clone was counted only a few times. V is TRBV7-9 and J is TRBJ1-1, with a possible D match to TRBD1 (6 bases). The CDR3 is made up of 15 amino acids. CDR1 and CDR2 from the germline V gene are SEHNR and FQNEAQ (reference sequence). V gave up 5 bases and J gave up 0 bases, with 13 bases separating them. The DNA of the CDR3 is TGTGCCAGCAGCCGAAGACAGGACTTGAACACTGAAGCTTTCTTT. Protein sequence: CASSRRQDLNTEAFF.

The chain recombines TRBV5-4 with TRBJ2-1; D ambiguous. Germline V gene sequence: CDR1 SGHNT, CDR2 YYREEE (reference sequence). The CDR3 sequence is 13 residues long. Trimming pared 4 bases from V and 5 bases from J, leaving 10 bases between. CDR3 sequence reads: CASSPHPDNEQFF. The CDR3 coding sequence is TGTGCCAGCAGCCCACACCCCGACAATGAGCAGTTCTTC.

CDR3 sequence reads: CASSLGGGQVYQPQHF. Written as DNA, the CDR3 is TGTGCCAGCAGCTTGGGCGGGGGGCAAGTGTATCAGCCCCAGCATTTT. V and J are TRBV5-5 and TRBJ1-5; D might be TRBD1 (6 bases). This CDR3 is 16 amino acids long. Deletions cut 0 bases from V and 5 bases from J, with 15 bases between. Germline-derived CDR1 and CDR2 are SGHKS and YYEKEE (reference sequence). Full variable domain (outside the CDR3, taken from reference TRBV5-5 and TRBJ1-5): DAGVTQSPTHLIKTRGQQVTLRCSPISGHKSVSWYQQVLGQGPQFIFQYYEKEERGRGNFPDRFSARQFPNYSSELNVNALLLGDSALYLCASSLGGGQVYQPQHFGDGTRLSIL.

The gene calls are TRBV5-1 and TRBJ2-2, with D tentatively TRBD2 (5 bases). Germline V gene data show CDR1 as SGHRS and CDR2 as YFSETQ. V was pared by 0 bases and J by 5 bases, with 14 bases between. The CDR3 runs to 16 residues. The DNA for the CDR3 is TGCGCCAGCAGCTTGGCCTTGACCACGGGGACCGGGGAGCTGTTTTTT. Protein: CASSLALTTGTGELFF.

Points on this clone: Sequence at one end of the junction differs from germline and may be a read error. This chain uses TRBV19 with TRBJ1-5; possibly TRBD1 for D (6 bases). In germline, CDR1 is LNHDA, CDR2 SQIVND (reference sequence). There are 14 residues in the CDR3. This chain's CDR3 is CASSVVGANQPQNF. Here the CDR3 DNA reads TGTGCCAGTAGTGTGGTGGGGGCCAATCAGCCCCAGAATTTT.

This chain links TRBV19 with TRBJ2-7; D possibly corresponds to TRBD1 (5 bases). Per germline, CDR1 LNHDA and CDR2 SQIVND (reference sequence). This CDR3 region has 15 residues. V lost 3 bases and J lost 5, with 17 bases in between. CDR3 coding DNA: TGTGCCAGTAGTATTATAGGTACAGGTACCCACGAGCAGTACTTC. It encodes CASSIIGTGTHEQYF.

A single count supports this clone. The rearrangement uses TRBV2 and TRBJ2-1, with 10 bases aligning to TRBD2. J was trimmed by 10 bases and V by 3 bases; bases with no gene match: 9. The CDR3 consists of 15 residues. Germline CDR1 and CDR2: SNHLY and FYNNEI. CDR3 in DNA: TGTGCCAGCAGTGACATAGCGGGAGGAAGGGGCGAGCAGTTCTTC. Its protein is CASSDIAGGRGEQFF.

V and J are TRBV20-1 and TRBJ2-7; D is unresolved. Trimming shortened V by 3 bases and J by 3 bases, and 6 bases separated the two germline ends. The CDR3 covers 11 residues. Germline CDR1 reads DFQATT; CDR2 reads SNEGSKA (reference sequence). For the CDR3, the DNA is TGCAGTGCTAGCCCGGTCTACGAGCAGTACTTC. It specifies CSASPVYEQYF.

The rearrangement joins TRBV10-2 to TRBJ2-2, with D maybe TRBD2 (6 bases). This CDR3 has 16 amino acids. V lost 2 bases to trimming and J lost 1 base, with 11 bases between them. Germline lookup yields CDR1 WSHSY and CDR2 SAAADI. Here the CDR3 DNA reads TGCGCCAGCAGTGAGGTTGCGGGGAGGAACACCGGGGAGCTGTTTTTT. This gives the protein CASSEVAGRNTGELFF.

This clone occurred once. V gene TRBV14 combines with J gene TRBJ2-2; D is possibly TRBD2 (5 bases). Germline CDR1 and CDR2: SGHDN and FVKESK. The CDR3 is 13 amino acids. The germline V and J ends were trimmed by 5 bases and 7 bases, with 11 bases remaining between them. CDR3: CASSNRRGGELFF. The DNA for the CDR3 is TGTGCCAGCAGCAACCGCCGGGGCGGGGAGCTGTTTTTT.

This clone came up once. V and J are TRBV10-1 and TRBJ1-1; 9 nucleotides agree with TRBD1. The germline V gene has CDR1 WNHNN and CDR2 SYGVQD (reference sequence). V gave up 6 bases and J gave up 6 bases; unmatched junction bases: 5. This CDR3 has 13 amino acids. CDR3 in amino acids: CASRRTGESEAFF. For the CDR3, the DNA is TGCGCCAGCAGGAGGACAGGGGAGTCTGAAGCTTTCTTT.

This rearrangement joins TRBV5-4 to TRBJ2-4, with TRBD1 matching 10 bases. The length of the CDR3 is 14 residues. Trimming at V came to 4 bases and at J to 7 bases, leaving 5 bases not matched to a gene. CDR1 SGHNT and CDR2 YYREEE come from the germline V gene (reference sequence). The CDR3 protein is CASSLPGQGNIQYF. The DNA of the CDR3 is TGTGCCAGCAGCCTACCGGGACAGGGGAACATTCAGTACTTC.

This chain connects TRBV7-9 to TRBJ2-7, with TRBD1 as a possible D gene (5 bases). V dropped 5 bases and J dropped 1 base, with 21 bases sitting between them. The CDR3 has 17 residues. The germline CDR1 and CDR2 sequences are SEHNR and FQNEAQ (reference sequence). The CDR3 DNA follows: TGTGCCAGCAGCGGACCGCTTAGGGCAGGGTCTTCCTACGAGCAGTACTTC. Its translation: CASSGPLRAGSSYEQYF.

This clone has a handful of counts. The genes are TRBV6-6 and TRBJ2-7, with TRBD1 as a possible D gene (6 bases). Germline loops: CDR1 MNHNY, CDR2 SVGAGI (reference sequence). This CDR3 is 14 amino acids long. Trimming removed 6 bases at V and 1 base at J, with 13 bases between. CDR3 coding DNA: TGTGCCAGCAGGCAACAGGGTAGGTCCTACGAGCAGTACTTC. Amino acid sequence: CASRQQGRSYEQYF.

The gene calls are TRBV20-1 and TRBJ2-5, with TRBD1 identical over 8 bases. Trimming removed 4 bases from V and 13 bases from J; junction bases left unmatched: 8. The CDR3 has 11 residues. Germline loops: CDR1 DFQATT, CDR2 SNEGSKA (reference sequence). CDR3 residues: CSAIPRDRSYF. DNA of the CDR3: TGCAGTGCTATTCCCCGGGACAGGTCGTACTTC.

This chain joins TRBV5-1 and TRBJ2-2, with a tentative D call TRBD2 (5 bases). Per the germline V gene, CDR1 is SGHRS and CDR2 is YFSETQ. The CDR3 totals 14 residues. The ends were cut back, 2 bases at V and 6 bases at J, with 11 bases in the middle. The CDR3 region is CASSLNPGAGELFF. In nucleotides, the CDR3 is TGCGCCAGCAGCTTAAATCCCGGGGCCGGGGAGCTGTTTTTT.

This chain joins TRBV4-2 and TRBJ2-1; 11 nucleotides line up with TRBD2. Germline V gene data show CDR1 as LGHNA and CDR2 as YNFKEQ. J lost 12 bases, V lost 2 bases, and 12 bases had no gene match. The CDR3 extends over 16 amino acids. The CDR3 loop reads CASSQLLAGEGVGQFF. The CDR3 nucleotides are TGTGCCAGCAGCCAACTACTAGCGGGAGAAGGGGTGGGGCAGTTCTTC.